This T cell receptor (beta chain) derives from a study of response to subunit inactivated influenza vaccine. Study conclusions and caveats: Each seasonal influenza vaccination recruits few new T cells, the authors suggested.

Only a few counts were recorded for this clonotype. Its antigen is not known. TCRdb reprocessed the RT-PCR reads with MiXCR, giving one entry per CDR3 protein. The table shows about 780,000 distinct CDR3 sequences, with 15% to 20% occurring only once. Trimming pared 0 bases from V and 1 base from J, leaving 6 bases between. This CDR3 is built from 14 residues. Germline-derived CDR1 and CDR2 are LGHNA and YSLEER. This chain connects TRBV4-3 to TRBJ2-5; possibly TRBD2 for D (5 bases). The starting material was PBMCs from blood, obtained approximately 5 days after vaccination. This receptor was identified in a man over 45 who received an inactivated influenza vaccine. The CDR3 region has the DNA TGCGCCAGCAGCCAAGATCTAGCCCAAGAGACCCAGTACTTC. Protein: CASSQDLAQETQYF.